This TCR beta chain was sequenced in a study of shared clonotypes between healthy human individuals. Whole-study results and caveats: Clonotype sharing across donors was expected to vary with sequencing depth. Naive CD4 clonotypes were shared across a handful of donors at roughly 5%.

This CDR3 has 13 residues. V was cut by 0 bases and J by 11 bases, with 13 bases left in between. CDR1 and CDR2 (germline): MNHEY, SVGAGI. CD45RO negativity and positive selection for CCR7 defined naive CD8 cells, a population that excluded terminally differentiated effector memory CD45RA+ cells. Genomic DNA belonging to each subset was distributed in equal measure over several immunoSEQ plates. Sequencing used immunoSEQ multiplex PCR; TCRdb keeps in-frame clones, though not all of them. The sample records millions of clones, about 92% being singletons. Turning to this clone: Its matching antigen is unknown.

Sequenced input: naive CD8+ T cells from PBMCs. This sequence joins TRBV6-5 and TRBJ2-5; a possible D gene is TRBD1 (6 bases). The source is a man aged 18 to 29 in good health. Some clones in this sample may be carry-over from other donors' samples. CDR3 coding DNA: TGTGCCAGCAGTTACTCGGGGCCAGGGGAGCAGTACTTC. It specifies CASSYSGPGEQYF.